This TCR beta chain is from a study of T cells in Graves' hyperthyroidism and ophthalmopathy. Amplification of TCR beta CDR3 regions was performed using RNA transcripts as template. HTBI primers were employed in a first-round RT-PCR of the TCR CDR3. Each CDR3 protein gets one entry after TCRdb re-called the multiplex PCR reads with MiXCR. The sample yields 330,000 or so distinct CDR3 sequences, around a fifth seen once. Germline loops: CDR1 SQVTM, CDR2 ANQGSEA. This CDR3 has 12 amino acids. Trimming cost V 7 bases and J 7 bases; bases outside gene matches: 3. The sequence was collected from a man aged 45-60 years with Graves' ophthalmopathy. The sample consisted of blood. The genes are TRBV29-1 and TRBJ2-1; TRBD1 aligns across 11 bases. The CDR3 bases are TGCAGCGGGGGGACAGGGGGGAATGAGCAGTTCTTC. Protein sequence: CSGGTGGNEQFF.